This passage covers 8 T cell receptor beta chains from one sample sequenced in a study of blood T cell repertoires in COVID-19 (dated by TCRdb to 2020 to 2021). The receptor library was made with the immunoSEQ multiplex PCR assay. TCRdb holds this immuneACCESS table with in-frame rearrangements only. Some clones are missing; in checked studies, unresolved V genes explain under half, and the rest has no known cause. In all, the sample holds 400,000 or so clones, and 70% to 90% of those were seen once. In total, the top ten clones hold under 3% of the sample. The sample comprised peripheral blood. These receptor sequences come from a human donor in a cohort sampled during active COVID-19.

J is TRBJ2-7 and V is TRBV7-2, with a possible D match to TRBD2 (7 bases). The CDR3 has 15 residues. The V gene lost 5 bases and the J gene lost 1 base, with 15 bases spanning the gap. Germline-derived CDR1 and CDR2 are SGHTA and FQGNSA. The CDR3 protein is CASSPEGGASYEQYF. In DNA form, the CDR3 reads TGTGCCAGCAGCCCAGAGGGGGGGGCATCCTACGAGCAGTACTTC.

This clone appeared once. The chain employs TRBV7-9 and TRBJ2-1, with D possibly matching TRBD2 (7 bases). Deletions cut 5 bases from V and 7 bases from J, with 30 bases between. The germline gives CDR1 SEHNR, CDR2 FQNEAQ (reference sequence). The CDR3 runs to 19 residues. In nucleotides, the CDR3 is TGTGCCAGCAGCCCGTCTACAAGCCACTCGCGGGGGCTCTTGAATGAGCAGTTCTTC. It yields the protein CASSPSTSHSRGLLNEQFF.

The rearrangement links TRBV28 to TRBJ2-4, with 8 bases lining up with TRBD2. Trimming at V came to 3 bases and at J to 6 bases, leaving 10 bases not matched to a gene. The CDR3 loop spans 16 amino acids. Looked up from germline, CDR1 is MDHEN and CDR2 is SYDVKM. The DNA for the CDR3 is TGTGCCAGCAGTTTTTCCTACCACAGCGGGGGAAACATTCAGTACTTC. It is translated as CASSFSYHSGGNIQYF.

CDR3 loop: CASSLGHRASEAFF. The CDR3 DNA reads TGTGCCAGCAGCTTAGGTCACAGGGCGAGTGAAGCTTTCTTT. The chain carries TRBV7-3 and TRBJ1-1; weak D call: TRBD1 (6 bases). The CDR3 sequence is 14 residues long. Trimming left V 2 bases short and J 7 bases short, with 14 bases between. Germline V gives CDR1 SGHTA, CDR2 FQGTGA. Variable domain in full (rest from reference TRBV7-3 and TRBJ1-1): GAGVSQTPSNKVTEKGKYVELRCDPISGHTALYWYRQSLGQGPEFLIYFQGTGAADDSGLPNDRFFAVRPEGSVSTLKIQRTERGDSAVYLCASSLGHRASEAFFGQGTRLTVV.

Turning to this clone: This specimen includes other DNA sequences encoding the same CDR3. V and J are TRBV6-5 and TRBJ1-5, with D uncertain. The CDR3 runs to 13 residues. Germline lookup yields CDR1 MNHEY and CDR2 SVGAGI. Trimming cost V 5 bases and J 1 base, with 6 bases left between them. This CDR3 reads CASSRGSNQPQHF. CDR3 sequence (DNA): TGTGCCAGCAGTCGGGGAAGCAATCAGCCCCAGCATTTT.

V gene TRBV2 combines with J gene TRBJ1-1, with D possibly TRBD1 on 5 matching bases. V lost 4 bases, J lost 11 bases, and 29 bases lay in between. Germline assignment: CDR1 SNHLY and CDR2 FYNNEI. The CDR3 is 17 amino acids. For the CDR3, the DNA is TGTGCCAGCAGTGTAACCTACCGGTCGGATCGGGGGTTGGGGGCTTTCTTT. Translating it yields CASSVTYRSDRGLGAFF.

J is TRBJ1-2 and V is TRBV6-4; TRBD1 matches 8 bases. The CDR3 is 15 amino acids. Germline V lookup: CDR1 MRHNA, CDR2 SNTAGT. V was pared by 7 bases and J by 4 bases, with 11 bases of the junction left unmatched. CDR3 region: CASTLDRDLGYGYTF. The CDR3 nucleotides read TGTGCCAGCACTTTGGACAGGGATCTGGGCTATGGCTACACCTTC.

The chain recombines TRBV6-5 with TRBJ1-1; TRBD1 might be the D (6 bases). The CDR3 has 14 residues. Germline lookup yields CDR1 MNHEY and CDR2 SVGAGI. The V and J ends lost 7 bases and 6 bases respectively, with 18 bases between them. The CDR3 nucleotides are TGTGCCAGCACACCAGGGGATTTTTTCCCTGAAGCTTTCTTT. Protein: CASTPGDFFPEAFF.